This T cell receptor (beta chain) is from a study of blood T cell repertoires in COVID-19. Study-wide context: The United States, Italy and Spain were the sources of the acute and convalescent COVID-19 samples.

The repertoire was sequenced with immunoSEQ multiplex PCR; TCRdb's copy has only in-frame clones and lacks some. The sample includes 200,000 to 250,000 clones, 75% to 90% of them seen just once. Sequenced: peripheral blood. The TCR sequence derives from a woman aged 30 to 39 who had recovered from COVID-19.

The CDR3 region has the DNA TGCGCCAGCAGCGACACAGTTAAAGAGACCCAAGAGACCCAGTACTTC. Translated: CASSDTVKETQETQYF. V usage is TRBV5-1 and J usage is TRBJ2-5; D is ambiguous. The CDR3 consists of 16 residues. Germline lookup yields CDR1 SGHRS and CDR2 YFSETQ. Trimming removed 4 bases at V and 1 base at J, with 17 bases between.